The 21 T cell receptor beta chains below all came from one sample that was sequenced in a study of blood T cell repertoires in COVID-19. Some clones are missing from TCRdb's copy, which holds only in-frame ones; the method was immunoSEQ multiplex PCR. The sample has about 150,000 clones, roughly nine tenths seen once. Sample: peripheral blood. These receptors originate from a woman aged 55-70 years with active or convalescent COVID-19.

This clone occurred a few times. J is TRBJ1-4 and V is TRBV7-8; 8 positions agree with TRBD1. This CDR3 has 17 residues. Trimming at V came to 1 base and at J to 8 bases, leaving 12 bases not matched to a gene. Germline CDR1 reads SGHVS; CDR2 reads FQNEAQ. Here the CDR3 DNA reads TGTGCCAGCAGCTTAGTCGTAGGTGGACAGGGCGGGGAAAAACTGTTTTTT. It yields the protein CASSLVVGGQGGEKLFF.

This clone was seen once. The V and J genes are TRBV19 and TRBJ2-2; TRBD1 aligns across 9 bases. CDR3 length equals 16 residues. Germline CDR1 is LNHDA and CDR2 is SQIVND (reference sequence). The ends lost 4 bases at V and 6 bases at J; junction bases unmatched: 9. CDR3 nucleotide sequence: TGTGCCAGTAGTACACTGGACAGGGGCGGATCCGGGGAGCTGTTTTTT. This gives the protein CASSTLDRGGSGELFF.

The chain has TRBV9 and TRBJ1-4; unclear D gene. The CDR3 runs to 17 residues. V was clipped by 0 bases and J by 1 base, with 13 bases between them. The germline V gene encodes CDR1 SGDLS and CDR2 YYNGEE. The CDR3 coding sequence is TGTGCCAGCAGCGTAGCTACTGGAGGAAGAACTAATGAAAAACTGTTTTTT. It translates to CASSVATGGRTNEKLFF.

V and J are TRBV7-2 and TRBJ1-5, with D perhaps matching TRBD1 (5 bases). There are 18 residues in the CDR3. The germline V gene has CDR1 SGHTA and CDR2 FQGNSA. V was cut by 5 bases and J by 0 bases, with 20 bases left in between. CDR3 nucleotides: TGTGCCAGCAGCCTTGATGGCTGGCAGACAGATAGCAATCAGCCCCAGCATTTT. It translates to CASSLDGWQTDSNQPQHF.

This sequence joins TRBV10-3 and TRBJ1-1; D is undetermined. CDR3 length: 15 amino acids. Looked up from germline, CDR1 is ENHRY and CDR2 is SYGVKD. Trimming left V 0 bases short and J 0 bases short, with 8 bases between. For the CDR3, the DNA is TGTGCCATCAGTGAGTCTGGAGCCATGAACACTGAAGCTTTCTTT. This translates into CAISESGAMNTEAFF.

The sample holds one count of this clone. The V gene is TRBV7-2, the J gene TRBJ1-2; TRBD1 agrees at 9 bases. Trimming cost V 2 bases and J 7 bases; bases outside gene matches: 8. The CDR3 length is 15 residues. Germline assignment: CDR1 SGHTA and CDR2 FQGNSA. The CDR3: CASSLLQGAHGGYTF. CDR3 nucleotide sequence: TGTGCCAGCAGCTTATTACAGGGGGCACATGGTGGCTACACCTTC.

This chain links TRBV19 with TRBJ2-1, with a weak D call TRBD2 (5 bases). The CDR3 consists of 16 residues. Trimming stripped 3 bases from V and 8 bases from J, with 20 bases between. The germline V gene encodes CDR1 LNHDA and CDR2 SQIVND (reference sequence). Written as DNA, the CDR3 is TGTGCCAGTAGTATCCAGGACTCCCTCTCTATCGATGAGCAGTTCTTC. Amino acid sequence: CASSIQDSLSIDEQFF.

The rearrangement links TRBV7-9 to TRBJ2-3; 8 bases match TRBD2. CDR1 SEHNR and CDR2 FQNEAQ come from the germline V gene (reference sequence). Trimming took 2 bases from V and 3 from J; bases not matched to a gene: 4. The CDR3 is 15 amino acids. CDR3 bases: TGTGCCAGCAGCTTAACGGGACTAGTTACAGATACGCAGTATTTT. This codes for CASSLTGLVTDTQYF.

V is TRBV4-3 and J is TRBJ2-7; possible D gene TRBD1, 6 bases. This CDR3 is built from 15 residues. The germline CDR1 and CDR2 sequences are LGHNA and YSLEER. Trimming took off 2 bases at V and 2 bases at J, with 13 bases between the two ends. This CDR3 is CASSQNTGLPYEQYF. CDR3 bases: TGCGCCAGCAGCCAAAATACAGGGTTGCCCTACGAGCAGTACTTC.

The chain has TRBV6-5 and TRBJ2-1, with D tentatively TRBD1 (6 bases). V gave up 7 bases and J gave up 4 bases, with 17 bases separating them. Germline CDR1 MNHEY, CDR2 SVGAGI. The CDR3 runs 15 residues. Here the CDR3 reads CASKGAGTRYNEQFF. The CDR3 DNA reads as TGTGCCAGCAAGGGCGCCGGGACACGATACAATGAGCAGTTCTTC.

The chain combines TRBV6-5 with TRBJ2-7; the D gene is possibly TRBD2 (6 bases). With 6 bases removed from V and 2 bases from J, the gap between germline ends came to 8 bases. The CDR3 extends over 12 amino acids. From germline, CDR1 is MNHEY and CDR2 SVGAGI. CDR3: CASREGTYEQYF. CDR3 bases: TGTGCCAGCAGGGAGGGCACCTACGAGCAGTACTTC.

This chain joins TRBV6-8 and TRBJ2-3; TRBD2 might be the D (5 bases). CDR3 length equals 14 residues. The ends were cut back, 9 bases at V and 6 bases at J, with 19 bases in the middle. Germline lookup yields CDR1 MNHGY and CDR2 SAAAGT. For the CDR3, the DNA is TGTGCCAGAAACCGGGATAGGGTATCCGATACGCAGTATTTT. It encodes CARNRDRVSDTQYF.

The CDR3 DNA follows: TGTGCCAGCAGCCTCAGGGGACGCTACACCTTC. This codes for CASSLRGRYTF. The V gene is TRBV7-9, the J gene TRBJ1-2, with a tentative D call TRBD1 (6 bases). With 5 bases removed from V and 9 bases from J, the gap between germline ends came to 10 bases. CDR3 length: 11 amino acids. Germline V CDR1 and CDR2: SEHNR, FQNEAQ (reference sequence).

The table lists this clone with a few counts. The CDR3 loop is CASTGLAGRFEQYF. The DNA for the CDR3 is TGTGCCAGCACGGGACTAGCGGGGCGCTTCGAGCAGTACTTC. The chain carries TRBV2 and TRBJ2-7; 13 bases fit TRBD2. The germline V gene encodes CDR1 SNHLY and CDR2 FYNNEI. The length of the CDR3 is 14 residues. The ends lost 7 bases at V and 6 bases at J; junction bases unmatched: 6.

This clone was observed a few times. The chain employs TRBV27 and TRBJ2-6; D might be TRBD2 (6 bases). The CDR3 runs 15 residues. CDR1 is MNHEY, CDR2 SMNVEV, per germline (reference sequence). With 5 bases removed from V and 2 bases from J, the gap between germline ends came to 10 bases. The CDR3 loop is CASSRRGTGANVLTF. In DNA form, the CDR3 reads TGTGCCAGCAGTAGGCGGGGTACTGGGGCCAACGTCCTGACTTTC.

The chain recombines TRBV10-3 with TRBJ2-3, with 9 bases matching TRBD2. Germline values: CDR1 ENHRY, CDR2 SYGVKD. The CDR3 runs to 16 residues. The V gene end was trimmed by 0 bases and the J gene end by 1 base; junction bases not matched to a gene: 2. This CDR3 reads CAISESPSGGTDTQYF. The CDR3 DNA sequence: TGTGCCATCAGTGAGTCGCCTAGCGGGGGCACAGATACGCAGTATTTT.

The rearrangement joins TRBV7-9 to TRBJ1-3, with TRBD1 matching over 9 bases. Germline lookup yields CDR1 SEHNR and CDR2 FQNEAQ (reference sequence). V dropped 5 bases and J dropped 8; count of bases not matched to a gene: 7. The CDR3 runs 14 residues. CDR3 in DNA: TGTGCCAGCAGCGACGGACAGGGGCGACACACCATATATTTT. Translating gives CASSDGQGRHTIYF.

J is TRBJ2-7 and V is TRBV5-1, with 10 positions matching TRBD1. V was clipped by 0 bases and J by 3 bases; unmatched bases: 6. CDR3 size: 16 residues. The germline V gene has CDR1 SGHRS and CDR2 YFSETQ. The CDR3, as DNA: TGCGCCAGCAGCTTGGAGAGGGGGACAGGGGACTACGAGCAGTACTTC. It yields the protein CASSLERGTGDYEQYF. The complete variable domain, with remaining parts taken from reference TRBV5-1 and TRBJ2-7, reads KAGVTQTPRYLIKTRGQQVTLSCSPISGHRSVSWYQQTPGQGLQFLFEYFSETQRNKGNFPGRFSGRQFSNSRSEMNVSTLELGDSALYLCASSLERGTGDYEQYFGPGTRLTVT.

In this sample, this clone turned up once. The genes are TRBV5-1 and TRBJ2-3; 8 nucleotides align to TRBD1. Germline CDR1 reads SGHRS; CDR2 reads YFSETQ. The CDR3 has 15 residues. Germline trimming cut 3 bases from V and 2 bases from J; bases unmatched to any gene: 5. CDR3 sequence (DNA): TGCGCCAGCAGCTCAGGACAGGGCTCCACAGATACGCAGTATTTT. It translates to CASSSGQGSTDTQYF.

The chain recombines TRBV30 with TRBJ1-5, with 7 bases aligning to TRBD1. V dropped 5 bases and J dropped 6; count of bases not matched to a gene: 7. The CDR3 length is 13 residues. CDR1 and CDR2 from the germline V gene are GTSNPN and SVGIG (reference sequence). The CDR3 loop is CAWANRGGQPQHF. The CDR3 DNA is TGTGCCTGGGCCAACAGGGGAGGTCAGCCCCAGCATTTT.

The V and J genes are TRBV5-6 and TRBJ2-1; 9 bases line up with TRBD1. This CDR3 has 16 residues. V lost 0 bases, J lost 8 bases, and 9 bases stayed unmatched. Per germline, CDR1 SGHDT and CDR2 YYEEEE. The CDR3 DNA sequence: TGTGCCAGCAGCTTGGGAATGGGACAGGGCGAGGATGAGCAGTTCTTC. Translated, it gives CASSLGMGQGEDEQFF.